These T cell receptor beta chains were read from a single sample in a study of blood T cells in healthy people across ages. TCRdb analysed the 5' RACE reads with MiXCR anew, one entry per CDR3 protein. The table records approximately 770,000 distinct CDR3 sequences, more than 45% of them present only once. The sequenced material came from blood. Receptors were obtained from a man under 40 in good health. Each CDR3 is given with its conserved first and last residue. D genes are given only for firm matches. The listing skips clone size in some rows; elsewhere it reads once, few, many or a size class.

d_call j_call v_call clone_size cdr3_aa cdr3_nt
TRBD1 TRBJ1-1 TRBV20-1 once CSARTTGTNTEAFF TGCAGTGCCAGAACGACAGGGACGAACACTGAAGCTTTCTTT
NA TRBJ2-3 TRBV6-5 NA CASSYALAADTQYF TGTGCCAGCAGTTACGCCCTAGCAGCAGATACGCAGTATTTT
NA TRBJ2-3 TRBV20-1 NA CSAPGLPRNTQYF TGCAGTGCCCCGGGACTCCCAAGGAATACGCAGTATTTT
TRBD2 TRBJ2-5 TRBV20-1 few CSVAALAGEGRPQYF TGCAGTGTCGCGGCTCTAGCGGGAGAGGGGCGGCCCCAGTACTTC
TRBD1 TRBJ1-2 TRBV20-1 NA CSSGGTGRNYGYTF TGCAGCTCTGGGGGGACAGGGAGAAACTATGGCTACACCTTC
NA TRBJ2-3 TRBV7-2 NA CASSLDRSLQYF TGTGCCAGCAGCCTAGACAGGTCTCTGCAGTATTTT
TRBD1 TRBJ2-7 TRBV28 NA CASSSPDRRSYERYF TGTGCCAGCAGTTCTCCGGACAGGCGTTCCTACGAGCGGTACTTC
NA TRBJ2-1 TRBV20-1 few CSARDLSPVRSYNEQFF TGCAGTGCTAGAGATCTCTCCCCCGTACGCTCCTACAATGAGCAGTTCTTC
NA TRBJ2-2 TRBV7-9 NA CASRFFGANTGELFF TGTGCCAGCAGGTTCTTCGGGGCGAACACCGGGGAGCTGTTTTTT
TRBD1 TRBJ2-7 TRBV5-5 NA CASSTPGQSYEQYF TGTGCCAGCAGCACCCCGGGACAGTCCTACGAGCAGTACTTC
NA TRBJ1-6 TRBV20-1 NA CSARDEVSPLHF TGCAGTGCTAGAGATGAAGTTTCACCCCTCCACTTT
NA TRBJ2-1 TRBV20-1 NA CSAAGTPFGYNEQFF TGCAGTGCTGCAGGGACTCCCTTCGGGTACAATGAGCAGTTCTTC
TRBD1 TRBJ2-7 TRBV6-6 few CASSQRGQAYEQYF TGTGCCAGCAGCCAAAGGGGACAGGCCTACGAGCAGTACTTC
NA TRBJ1-2 TRBV3-1 NA CASSLQNPRGYTF TGTGCCAGCAGCCTCCAAAATCCTCGTGGCTACACCTTC
TRBD1 TRBJ2-5 TRBV6-2/TRBV6-3 NA CASSYRGQGFGETQYF TGTGCCAGCAGTTACAGAGGACAGGGCTTCGGAGAGACCCAGTACTTC
TRBD2 TRBJ2-7 TRBV25-1 NA CASSEGLAGKQYF TGTGCCAGCAGTGAAGGACTAGCGGGAAAGCAGTACTTC
TRBD2 TRBJ2-7 TRBV7-9 once CASSLTTSGRGTGYYEQYF TGTGCCAGCAGCTTGACGACTAGCGGGAGGGGGACCGGATACTACGAGCAGTACTTC
NA TRBJ2-7 TRBV12-3/TRBV12-4 few CASSPRGGASYEQYF TGTGCCAGCAGTCCTAGAGGGGGGGCGTCCTACGAGCAGTACTTC
NA TRBJ2-1 TRBV7-2 NA CASSFGSYDEQFF TGTGCCAGCAGCTTCGGCTCTTATGATGAGCAGTTCTTC
NA TRBJ2-1 TRBV28 NA CATRTTREPRKGNEQFF TGTGCCACCCGGACTACTAGAGAACCCCGGAAGGGCAATGAGCAGTTCTTC
NA TRBJ2-7 TRBV20-1 NA CSANREYGQYF TGCAGTGCTAATAGGGAATACGGGCAGTACTTC
TRBD1 TRBJ2-2 TRBV7-2 NA CASSLRTGQNTGELFF TGTGCCAGCAGCCTACGGACAGGCCAAAACACCGGGGAGCTGTTTTTT
TRBD2 TRBJ2-5 TRBV7-2 few CASSLRTSGQETQYF TGTGCCAGCAGCTTACGGACTAGCGGTCAAGAGACCCAGTACTTC
TRBD1 TRBJ2-1 TRBV6-5 NA CASRHRDRGIYEQFF TGTGCCAGCAGGCACCGGGACAGGGGAATCTATGAGCAGTTCTTC
NA TRBJ2-5 TRBV18 NA CASSGSPRTGKETQYF TGTGCCAGCTCAGGATCCCCGAGAACAGGGAAAGAGACCCAGTACTTC
NA TRBJ2-7 TRBV6-6 many CASSYSEVYEQYF TGTGCCAGCAGTTACTCAGAGGTTTACGAGCAGTACTTC
TRBD2 TRBJ2-7 TRBV7-2 NA CASSVQGTSGGAYYEQYF TGTGCCAGCAGCGTACAAGGGACTAGCGGGGGGGCTTACTACGAGCAGTACTTC
NA TRBJ2-1 TRBV29-1 NA CSASGDHVYEQFF TGCAGCGCCTCAGGGGATCATGTCTATGAGCAGTTCTTC
NA TRBJ1-2 TRBV20-1 NA CSASGPNYGYTF TGCAGTGCGAGCGGACCTAACTATGGCTACACCTTC
TRBD1 TRBJ1-2 TRBV7-3 NA CASSSKGDRASGPYGYTF TGTGCCAGCAGCTCAAAAGGGGACAGGGCTTCTGGTCCTTATGGCTACACCTTC
TRBD1 TRBJ1-2 TRBV30 NA CAGTGQGIGYTF TGTGCCGGGACTGGACAGGGGATTGGCTACACCTTC
TRBD2 TRBJ2-1 TRBV4-3 few CASSEDLAGDAEQFF TGCGCCAGCAGCGAAGACCTCGCGGGAGATGCTGAGCAGTTCTTC
NA TRBJ2-1 TRBV4-3 NA CASSQDLGKEQFF TGCGCCAGCAGCCAGGATCTCGGGAAAGAGCAGTTCTTC
TRBD1 TRBJ2-3 TRBV28 few CASSYNRGAADTQYF TGTGCCAGCAGCTATAACAGGGGAGCGGCAGATACGCAGTATTTT
TRBD1 TRBJ1-1 TRBV3-1 once CASRGTGIPEAFF TGTGCCAGCAGAGGGACAGGGATTCCTGAAGCTTTCTTT
TRBD1 TRBJ2-7 TRBV12-3/TRBV12-4 NA CASSLQAQGMQYF TGTGCCAGCAGTTTACAGGCACAGGGGATGCAGTACTTC
TRBD2 TRBJ2-1 TRBV28 NA CASSLSSGSRNEQFF TGTGCCAGCAGTTTATCTAGCGGGAGTCGCAATGAGCAGTTCTTC